This record looks at one T cell receptor beta chain sequence and its context. The antigen is unknown. The data originate from a study of response to subunit inactivated influenza vaccine. Findings and caveats of the study: Few additional T cells are recruited per seasonal influenza vaccination, authors suggested.

The CDR3 is 16 amino acids. V lost 2 bases and J 4 bases, leaving 17 bases between the germline ends. Germline assignment: CDR1 MNHEY and CDR2 SMNVEV (reference sequence). TCRdb independently ran MiXCR on the RT-PCR reads; one entry per CDR3 protein. The sample records 560,000 or so distinct CDR3 sequences, around 8% being singletons. This TCR came from a man aged 45-69 years who received an inactivated influenza vaccine. The chain links TRBV27 to TRBJ1-2; tentatively, D is TRBD1 (6 bases). The sequencing here drew on PBMCs from blood, taken about 23 months after vaccination. In DNA form, the CDR3 reads TGTGCCAGCAGTTTACGGGGGCCGCCTCTCTTCTATGGCTACACCTTC. Residues: CASSLRGPPLFYGYTF.